The 25 T cell receptor beta chains presented below share a single source sample, sequenced in a study of cytomegalovirus exposure and HLA in healthy donors. It was with 60 Vbeta and 13 Jbeta primers that the PCR ran. The protocol was immunoSEQ multiplex PCR, while the TCRdb copy is restricted to in-frame clones and leaves out a portion. The sample yields about 140,000 clones, about 85% seen once. The sample comprised PBMCs. The receptor set was obtained from a female donor in good health and CMV-seronegative.

The rearrangement joins TRBV2 to TRBJ2-2; a weak D match, TRBD1 (6 bases). CDR3 length: 15 residues. The germline V gene encodes CDR1 SNHLY and CDR2 FYNNEI. The V gene lost 7 bases and the J gene lost 5 bases, with 17 bases spanning the gap. CDR3 sequence: CASTQRGTLTGELFF. CDR3 nucleotide sequence: TGTGCCAGCACCCAAAGGGGGACGTTAACCGGGGAGCTGTTTTTT.

The V gene is TRBV5-4, the J gene TRBJ2-1; D might be TRBD2 (5 bases). Germline assignment: CDR1 SGHNT and CDR2 YYREEE (reference sequence). V lost 6 bases, J lost 0 bases, and 13 bases lay in between. This CDR3 has 15 amino acids. CDR3 nucleotides: TGTGCCAGCATAGTTTCGGGAAGCTCCTACAATGAGCAGTTCTTC. Translation: CASIVSGSSYNEQFF.

The gene calls are TRBV10-3 and TRBJ2-5, with a weak D call TRBD2 (5 bases). In germline, CDR1 is ENHRY, CDR2 SYGVKD. V lost 3 bases and J lost 0, with 14 bases in between. There are 16 residues in the CDR3. The CDR3 loop is CAISDRVFGDQETQYF. In DNA form, the CDR3 reads TGTGCCATCAGTGATCGGGTCTTCGGGGACCAAGAGACCCAGTACTTC.

The chain carries TRBV7-2 and TRBJ2-7, with a tentative D call TRBD2 (5 bases). This CDR3 spans 14 amino acids. CDR1 is SGHTA, CDR2 FQGNSA, per germline. Trimming left V 2 bases short and J 3 bases short, with 11 bases between. CDR3 sequence: CASSLLAGLYEQYF. The CDR3 DNA reads as TGTGCCAGCAGCTTACTCGCGGGCCTCTACGAGCAGTACTTC.

V gene TRBV15 combines with J gene TRBJ2-3, with 7 positions matching TRBD2. The trim removed 3 bases at V and 7 bases at J, leaving 7 bases unmatched. Germline V gene lookup returns CDR1 LNHNV and CDR2 YYDKDF (reference sequence). The CDR3 is made up of 14 amino acids. For the CDR3, the DNA is TGTGCCACCAGCAGCCGAGTGGGGGGGAATACGCAGTATTTT. Protein product: CATSSRVGGNTQYF.

The chain employs TRBV18 and TRBJ2-7; tentative D call: TRBD2 (5 bases). The V end was cut by 3 bases, the J end by 7 bases, with 19 bases between. The CDR3 runs to 15 residues. Germline assignment: CDR1 KGHSH and CDR2 LQKENI. The CDR3 loop is CASSPELSNTGEQYF. The CDR3 nucleotides read TGTGCCAGCTCACCGGAATTGAGCAACACGGGGGAGCAGTACTTC.

This clone was picked up one time. This chain uses TRBV7-9 with TRBJ2-5; 10 nucleotides agree with TRBD2. CDR3 length equals 14 residues. With 5 bases clipped from V and 3 bases from J, the junction kept 3 bases outside the gene matches. The germline V gene has CDR1 SEHNR and CDR2 FQNEAQ (reference sequence). The CDR3 DNA reads TGTGCCAGCAGCACCGGACTAGCGGAAGAGACCCAGTACTTC. Its translation: CASSTGLAEETQYF. Supplemented by reference TRBV7-9 and TRBJ2-5, the full variable domain reads DTGVSQNPRHKITKRGQNVTFRCDPISEHNRLYWYRQTLGQGPEFLTYFQNEAQLEKSRLLSDRFSAERPKGSFSTLEIQRTEQGDSAMYLCASSTGLAEETQYFGPGTRLLVL.

This clone showed up just once. The chain carries TRBV7-2 and TRBJ2-5; perhaps TRBD1 as D (6 bases). V dropped 3 bases and J dropped 2 bases, with 13 bases sitting between them. Germline values: CDR1 SGHTA, CDR2 FQGNSA. CDR3 length: 15 residues. Written as DNA, the CDR3 is TGTGCCAGCAGCTTGGGCAGGGGTATACAAGAGACCCAGTACTTC. Residues: CASSLGRGIQETQYF.

This chain uses TRBV7-2 with TRBJ1-6, with D tentatively TRBD1 (5 bases). The CDR3 extends over 13 amino acids. The germline V and J ends were trimmed by 2 bases and 6 bases, with 5 bases remaining between them. Germline CDR1 SGHTA, CDR2 FQGNSA. CDR3 in amino acids: CASSLQGNSPLHF. DNA of the CDR3: TGTGCCAGCAGCTTACAGGGTAATTCACCCCTCCACTTT.

The J gene is TRBJ1-4, the V gene TRBV5-4; possible D gene TRBD1, 5 bases. Between the trimmed V and J ends, which lost 1 base and 4 bases, there was a span of 11 bases. The CDR3 length is 15 residues. From germline, CDR1 is SGHNT and CDR2 YYREEE (reference sequence). The CDR3 DNA is TGTGCCAGCAGCTTGAGGGTCGGGGGTAATGAAAAACTGTTTTTT. It codes for CASSLRVGGNEKLFF.

Comments on this clone: Distinct nucleotide sequences in the sample also encode this CDR3. The chain couples TRBV7-2 to TRBJ1-2, with TRBD1 as a possible D gene (6 bases). Trimming removed 1 base at V and 2 bases at J, with 8 bases between. This CDR3 region has 14 residues. The germline V gene has CDR1 SGHTA and CDR2 FQGNSA. The CDR3 region is CASSLGQGNYGYTF. The DNA for the CDR3 is TGTGCCAGCAGCTTAGGCCAGGGGAACTATGGCTACACCTTC. Drawing the rest from reference TRBV7-2 and TRBJ1-2, the complete variable domain is GAGVSQSPSNKVTEKGKDVELRCDPISGHTALYWYRQSLGQGLEFLIYFQGNSAPDKSGLPSDRFSAERTGGSVSTLTIQRTQQEDSAVYLCASSLGQGNYGYTFGSGTRLTVV.

The V gene is TRBV9, the J gene TRBJ1-3; D is ambiguous. The CDR3 consists of 15 residues. From germline, CDR1 is SGDLS and CDR2 YYNGEE. V lost 4 bases to trimming and J lost 0 bases, with 11 bases between them. CDR3 residues: CASSLEAGSGNTIYF. CDR3 nucleotide sequence: TGTGCCAGCAGCCTCGAAGCTGGCTCTGGAAACACCATATATTTT.

This clone was detected only a few times. CDR3 coding DNA: TGTGCAAGTCGCTTAGTAACAGGCGGCACAGATACGCAGTATTTT. This sequence encodes CASRLVTGGTDTQYF. The chain links TRBV12-2 to TRBJ2-3; the table assigns TRBD1, which was not confirmed against the DNA. TRBV12-2 constitutes a pseudogene. The CDR3 covers 15 residues.

The chain has TRBV4-3 and TRBJ1-3, with 8 nucleotides matching TRBD1. CDR1 is LGHNA and CDR2 is YSLEER in the germline V gene. The ends lost 0 bases at V and 6 bases at J; junction bases unmatched: 1. The CDR3 extends over 14 amino acids. CDR3 DNA sequence: TGCGCCAGCAGCCAAGACAGGGGGCAAAACACCATATATTTT. Its translation: CASSQDRGQNTIYF.

The chain has TRBV4-2 and TRBJ2-7, with D unclear. Germline V gene sequence: CDR1 LGHNA, CDR2 YNFKEQ. This CDR3 comprises 14 residues. Trimming removed 0 bases at V and 5 bases at J, with 11 bases between. CDR3 sequence (DNA): TGTGCCAGCAGCCAAGAATCCCGGTCCCACGAGCAGTACTTC. Translating gives CASSQESRSHEQYF.

The chain is built from TRBV29-1 and TRBJ2-1; 7 bases agree with TRBD2. V was clipped by 6 bases and J by 8 bases; unmatched bases: 10. The CDR3 is made up of 13 amino acids. Germline V gene lookup returns CDR1 SQVTM and CDR2 ANQGSEA. The CDR3 is CSVEAGVLYEQFF. As DNA, the CDR3 is TGCAGCGTCGAGGCGGGAGTGCTCTATGAGCAGTTCTTC.

J is TRBJ1-4 and V is TRBV4-1; D is unresolved. The CDR3 spans 14 residues. The V end lost 3 bases, the J end lost 0 bases, and 5 bases lay between the germline ends. Germline CDR1 reads MGHRA; CDR2 reads YSYEKL. The CDR3 loop reads CASSQGATNEKLFF. The CDR3 nucleotides read TGCGCCAGCAGCCAGGGAGCAACTAATGAAAAACTGTTTTTT.

The V gene is TRBV30, the J gene TRBJ2-5; 10 bases match TRBD1. The CDR3 contains 13 residues. Germline assignment: CDR1 GTSNPN and CDR2 SVGIG (reference sequence). Germline trimming cut 1 base from V and 9 bases from J; bases unmatched to any gene: 5. CDR3 region: CAWSARQGAAQYF. The CDR3 DNA reads as TGTGCCTGGAGTGCCAGACAGGGGGCGGCCCAGTACTTC.

The CDR3 spells CASSPRVAGVDTQYF. In DNA, the CDR3 is TGTGCCAGCAGCCCCCGAGTAGCGGGAGTCGATACGCAGTATTTT. The rearrangement joins TRBV9 to TRBJ2-3; 9 bases match TRBD2. The V and J ends lost 4 bases and 6 bases, in that order; junction bases with no gene match: 9. The CDR3 contains 15 residues. The germline gives CDR1 SGDLS, CDR2 YYNGEE.

The chain combines TRBV18 with TRBJ1-5; possibly TRBD1 for D (6 bases). The V end lost 3 bases, the J end lost 4 bases, and 13 bases lay between the germline ends. Germline V gene sequence: CDR1 KGHSH, CDR2 LQKENI. CDR3 length: 15 residues. CDR3 amino acids: CASSPVTGPNQPQHF. The CDR3 nucleotides read TGTGCCAGCTCACCCGTAACAGGGCCGAATCAGCCCCAGCATTTT.

The chain combines TRBV11-2 with TRBJ2-2; TRBD2 might be the D (5 bases). The V end lost 4 bases, the J end lost 7 bases, and 13 bases lay between the germline ends. This CDR3 is 14 amino acids long. The germline gives CDR1 SGHAT, CDR2 FQNNGV. The CDR3 DNA reads as TGTGCCAGCAGCTCTACGGGGTTATTCGGGGAGCTGTTTTTT. This gives the protein CASSSTGLFGELFF.

V gene TRBV19 combines with J gene TRBJ2-3, with 13 bases identical to TRBD2. Germline assignment: CDR1 LNHDA and CDR2 SQIVND (reference sequence). Germline trimming cut 5 bases from V and 2 bases from J; bases unmatched to any gene: 7. This CDR3 is built from 17 residues. CDR3 protein: CASSPTGLAGNTDTQYF. The CDR3 bases are TGTGCCAGTAGTCCGACGGGACTAGCGGGGAACACAGATACGCAGTATTTT.

The chain uses TRBV7-3 and TRBJ1-1; the D gene is possibly TRBD1 (5 bases). With 5 bases removed from V and 0 bases from J, the gap between germline ends came to 13 bases. Per germline, CDR1 SGHTA and CDR2 FQGTGA. The CDR3 has 15 residues. The CDR3 nucleotides read TGTGCCAGCAGCCAAGGGGAGGGGATGAACACTGAAGCTTTCTTT. Encoded protein: CASSQGEGMNTEAFF.

This chain uses TRBV5-1 with TRBJ2-7; D unresolved. V was clipped by 5 bases and J by 2 bases, with 2 bases between them. The germline V gene has CDR1 SGHRS and CDR2 YFSETQ. CDR3 size: 10 residues. CDR3 nucleotides: TGCGCCAGCAGTACCTACGAGCAGTACTTC. Translating it yields CASSTYEQYF.

The rearrangement links TRBV2 to TRBJ1-4; 10 bases are shared with TRBD1. CDR3 length: 15 residues. CDR1 and CDR2 from the germline V gene are SNHLY and FYNNEI. After removal of 11 bases from V and 10 bases from J, the junction contained 16 bases not matched to a gene. The CDR3 region has the DNA TGTGCCGGCACACGCGAGGGGACAGGGGCTAGAAAACTGTTTTTT. This sequence encodes CAGTREGTGARKLFF.